This T cell receptor (beta chain) was captured in a study of control samples from healthy donors and cancer patients. CDR1 is SGHDN, CDR2 FVKESK, per germline. CDR3 size: 11 residues. V was shortened by 1 base and J by 5 bases, with 3 bases between the two germline ends. The assay was immunoSEQ multiplex PCR, and TCRdb's table has in-frame clones only and misses some. The sample lists some 120,000 clones, more than 75% occurring once. V is TRBV14 and J is TRBJ2-7; no reliable D call. Sequenced material: blood. The sequence was collected from a man in his 60s in good health. The CDR3 DNA reads TGTGCCAGCAGCCAAGTTCACGAGCAGTACTTC. Its protein is CASSQVHEQYF.